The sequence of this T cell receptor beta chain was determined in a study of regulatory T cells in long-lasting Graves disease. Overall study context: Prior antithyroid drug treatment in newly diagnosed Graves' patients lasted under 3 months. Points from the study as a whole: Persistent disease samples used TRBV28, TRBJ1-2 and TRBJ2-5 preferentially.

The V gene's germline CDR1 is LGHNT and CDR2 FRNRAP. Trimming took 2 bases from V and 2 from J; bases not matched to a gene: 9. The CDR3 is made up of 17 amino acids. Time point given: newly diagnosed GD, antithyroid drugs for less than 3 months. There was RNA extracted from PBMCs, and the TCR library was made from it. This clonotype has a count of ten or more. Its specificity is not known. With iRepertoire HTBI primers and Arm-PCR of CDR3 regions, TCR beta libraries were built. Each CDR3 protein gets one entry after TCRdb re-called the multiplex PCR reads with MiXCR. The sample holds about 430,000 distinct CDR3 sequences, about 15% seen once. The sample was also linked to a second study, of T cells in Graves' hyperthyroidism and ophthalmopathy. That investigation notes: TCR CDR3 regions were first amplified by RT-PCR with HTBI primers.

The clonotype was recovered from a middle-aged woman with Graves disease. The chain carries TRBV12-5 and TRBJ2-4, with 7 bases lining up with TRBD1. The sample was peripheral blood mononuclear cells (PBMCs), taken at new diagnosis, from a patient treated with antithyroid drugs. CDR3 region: CASGLTSTGPTKNIQYF. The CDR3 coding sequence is TGTGCTAGTGGTTTGACATCGACAGGGCCGACCAAAAACATTCAGTACTTC.